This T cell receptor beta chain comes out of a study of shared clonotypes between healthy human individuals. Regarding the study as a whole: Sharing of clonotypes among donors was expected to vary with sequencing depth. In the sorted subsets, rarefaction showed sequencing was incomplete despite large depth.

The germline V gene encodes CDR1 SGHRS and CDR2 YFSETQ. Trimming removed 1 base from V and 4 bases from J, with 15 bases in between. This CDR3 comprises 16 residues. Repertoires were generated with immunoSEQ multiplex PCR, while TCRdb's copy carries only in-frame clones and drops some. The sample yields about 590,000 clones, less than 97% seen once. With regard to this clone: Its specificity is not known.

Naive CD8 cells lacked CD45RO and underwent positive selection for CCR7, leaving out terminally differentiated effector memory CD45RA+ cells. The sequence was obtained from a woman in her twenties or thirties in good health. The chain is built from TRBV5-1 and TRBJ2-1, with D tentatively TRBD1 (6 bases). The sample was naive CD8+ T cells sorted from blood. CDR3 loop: CASSLQGPPRYNEQFF. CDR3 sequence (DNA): TGCGCCAGCAGCTTGCAGGGGCCGCCGCGGTACAATGAGCAGTTCTTC.